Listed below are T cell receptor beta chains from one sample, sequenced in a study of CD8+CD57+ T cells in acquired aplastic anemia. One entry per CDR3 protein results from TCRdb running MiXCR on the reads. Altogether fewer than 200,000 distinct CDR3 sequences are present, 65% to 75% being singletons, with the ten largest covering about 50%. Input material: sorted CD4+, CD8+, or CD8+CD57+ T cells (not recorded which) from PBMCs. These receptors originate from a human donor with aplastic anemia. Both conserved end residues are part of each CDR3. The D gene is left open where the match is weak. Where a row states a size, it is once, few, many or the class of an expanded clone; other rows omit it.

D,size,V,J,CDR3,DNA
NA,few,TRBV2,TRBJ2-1,CASSDSNNEQFF,TGTGCCAGCAGTGACTCAAACAATGAGCAGTTCTTC
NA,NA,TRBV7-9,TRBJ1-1,CASSPDQLNTEAFF,TGTGCCAGCTCACCCGATCAGCTTAACACTGAAGCTTTCTTT
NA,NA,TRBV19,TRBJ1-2,CASSPPRPYGYTF,TGTGCCAGTAGTCCCCCCAGGCCCTATGGCTACACCTTC
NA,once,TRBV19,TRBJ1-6,CASSMVGGSYNSPLHF,TGTGCCAGTAGTATGGTCGGGGGCTCCTATAATTCACCCCTCCACTTT
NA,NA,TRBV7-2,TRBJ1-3,CASSRGHSGNTIYF,TGTGCCAGCAGCCGGGGCCACTCTGGAAACACCATATATTTT
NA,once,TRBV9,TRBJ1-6,CASSVSTDSPLHF,TGTGCCAGCAGCGTCTCGACCGACTCACCCCTCCACTTT
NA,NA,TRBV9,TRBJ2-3,CASSVGTADTQYF,TGTGCCAGCAGCGTAGGGACAGCGGATACGCAGTATTTT
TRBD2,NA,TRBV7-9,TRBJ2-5,CASSPRTSGGRETQYF,TGTGCCAGCAGCCCTCGGACTAGCGGGGGGCGGGAGACCCAGTACTTC
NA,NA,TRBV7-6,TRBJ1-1,CASSLGQGGGEAFF,TGTGCCAGCAGCTTAGGGCAGGGAGGCGGTGAAGCTTTCTTT
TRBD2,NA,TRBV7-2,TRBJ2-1,CASSSGLAYNEQFF,TGTGCCAGCAGCTCGGGACTAGCTTACAATGAGCAGTTCTTC
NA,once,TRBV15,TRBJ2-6,CATSRGLRASGANVLTF,TGTGCCACCAGCAGAGGGCTCAGGGCGTCTGGGGCCAACGTCCTGACTTTC
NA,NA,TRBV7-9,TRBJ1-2,CASSETGNYGYTF,TGTGCCAGCAGCGAGACAGGAAACTATGGCTACACCTTC
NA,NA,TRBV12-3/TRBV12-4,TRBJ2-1,CASSLAKVNEQFF,TGTGCCAGCAGTTTAGCTAAGGTCAATGAGCAGTTCTTC
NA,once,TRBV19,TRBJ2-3,CASSAGTLADTQYF,TGTGCCAGTAGCGCTGGGACGTTAGCAGATACGCAGTATTTT
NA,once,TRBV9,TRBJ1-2,CASSVEGGNYGYTF,TGTGCCAGCAGCGTCGAGGGGGGTAACTATGGCTACACCTTC
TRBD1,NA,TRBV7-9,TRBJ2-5,CASRSDRGRGGQETQYF,TGTGCCAGCAGGAGTGACAGGGGGCGTGGGGGACAAGAGACCCAGTACTTC
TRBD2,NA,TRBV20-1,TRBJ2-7,CSAMGGRAVYEQYF,TGCAGTGCAATGGGCGGGAGGGCGGTTTACGAGCAGTACTTC
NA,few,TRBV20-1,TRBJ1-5,CSARDAYSNQPQHF,TGCAGTGCTAGGGACGCCTATAGCAATCAGCCCCAGCATTTT
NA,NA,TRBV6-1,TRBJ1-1,CASRFSDTTSEAFF,TGTGCCAGCAGGTTTTCGGACACCACATCTGAAGCTTTCTTT
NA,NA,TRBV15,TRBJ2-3,CATSRDPRQTDTQYF,TGTGCCACCAGCAGAGATCCGCGGCAGACAGATACGCAGTATTTT
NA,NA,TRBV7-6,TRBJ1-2,CASSLEVGQNYGYTF,TGTGCCAGCAGCTTAGAGGTTGGACAAAACTATGGCTACACCTTC
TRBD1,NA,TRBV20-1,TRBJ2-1,CSAGPTGGGLGEQFF,TGCAGTGCTGGGCCGACAGGGGGCGGCCTAGGTGAGCAGTTCTTC
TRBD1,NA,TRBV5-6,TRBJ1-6,CASGGTGAPGSYNSPLHF,TGTGCCAGCGGTGGGACAGGGGCTCCAGGTTCCTATAATTCACCCCTCCACTTT